This T cell receptor (beta chain) appears in the sequencing data of a study of cytomegalovirus exposure and HLA in healthy donors. Study overall: Samples from HLA-typed donors yielded about 85 million unique TCRs in an early data release.

Germline CDR1 is SGHRS and CDR2 is YFSETQ. The CDR3 is 15 residues long. Trimming shortened V by 4 bases and J by 3 bases, and 17 bases separated the two germline ends. The PCR contained 60 Vbeta and 13 Jbeta primers. TCRdb keeps only in-frame clones here, not all; method: immunoSEQ multiplex PCR. The sample has 100,000 or so clones, 12% seen once. Study-wide results and limits: No immune exposure information besides CMV serostatus was available. Upon later analysis, HLA-associated TCR beta chains proved more clonally expanded than other, equally common chains. As a later analysis showed, a missense DCLRE1C variant was linked to trimming of TCR beta V- and J-genes.

This clone was seen only a few times. Its matching antigen is unknown. This clonotype was sampled from a man in his forties in good health and CMV-seropositive. J is TRBJ2-7 and V is TRBV5-1; D is possibly TRBD1 (5 bases). Input material: PBMCs. The CDR3 reads CASSHRQPNLYEQYF. CDR3 in DNA: TGCGCCAGCAGCCATAGACAGCCCAACCTCTACGAGCAGTACTTC.